This TCR beta chain appears in the sequencing data of a study of blood T cell repertoires in COVID-19. Study context: Acute and convalescent COVID-19 specimens originated in the United States, Italy and Spain. In each case, the material was cDNA or gDNA derived from T cells, B-cell-depleted T cells, or PBMCs.

In the original processing: Reference gene primer amplification in the assay estimated nucleated cell counts. Only in-frame clones appear in the TCRdb table, and some are missing; sequencing was by immunoSEQ multiplex PCR. That table is the source of V, J and clone size, and D and trimming were worked out from the DNA. The table lists 300,000 to 450,000 clones, around 85% of them singletons. The length of the CDR3 is 15 residues. Germline values: CDR1 SNHLY, CDR2 FYNNEI. V shed 5 bases and J shed 4 bases, with 17 bases lying between them. The source material was peripheral blood. The V and J genes are TRBV2 and TRBJ1-2; the D is unclear. The sequence came from a woman aged 18-29 years with acute or convalescent COVID-19. CDR3 in amino acids: CASSPRGVETYGYTF. CDR3 in DNA: TGTGCCAGCAGTCCCCGGGGAGTAGAGACCTATGGCTACACCTTC.